The clone carrying this T cell receptor (beta chain) has just a few counts. With 4 bases clipped from V and 8 bases from J, the junction kept 1 base outside the gene matches. The CDR3 loop spans 11 amino acids. This sample is part of a study of blood T cell repertoires in COVID-19. Assay used: immunoSEQ multiplex PCR; TCRdb lists only in-frame clones, some missing. The data contain under 150,000 clones, 86% of them singletons. Participants came from fewer than 25 US areas, aged roughly 18 to 95 years. The genes are TRBV12-3 or TRBV12-4 and TRBJ1-2; 7 nucleotides match TRBD1. Sequenced input: PBMCs or T cells enriched from blood (not recorded which). This TCR was recovered from a woman aged 45-59 years who had recovered from COVID-19. DNA for the CDR3: TGTGCCAGCAGTTGGACAGGCGGCTACACCTTC. Amino acids: CASSWTGGYTF.